This T cell receptor (beta chain) comes out of a study of shared clonotypes between healthy human individuals. Produced via immunoSEQ multiplex PCR; TCRdb's table is partial and in-frame only. The table shows 2 million to 2.5 million clones, with under 97% occurring only once. General study findings and limits: Measured sharing among donors was expected to vary with sequencing depth.

This clone was counted once. The antigen is not known. The CDR3 has 15 amino acids. V was pared by 0 bases and J by 2 bases, with 12 bases between. The germline V gene has CDR1 SGHRS and CDR2 YFSETQ. The TCR originated in a man aged 18 to 29 in good health. The sequenced sample consisted of naive CD4+ T cells sorted from blood. Indicated subset: CD45RA+ positively selected. The gene calls are TRBV5-1 and TRBJ2-7; D could derive from TRBD1 or TRBD2 (6 bases each). CDR3 DNA sequence: TGCGCCAGCAGCTTGGGACAGGAGGGCACCTACGAGCAGTACTTC. Its protein is CASSLGQEGTYEQYF.